The present entry profiles one T cell receptor (beta chain) with its context. With a J-beta primer mix and a sample-barcoded 5' primer, a second PCR ran about 7 to 12 cycles. Researchers report that a template-switch adaptor with 12 random nucleotides tagged each cDNA molecule. Via MiXCR, TCRdb re-called the 5' RACE reads, giving one row per CDR3 protein. The data hold 1,500,000 or so distinct CDR3 sequences, with roughly 59% observed a single time. This CDR3 comprises 15 residues. The V and J ends lost 6 bases and 3 bases, in that order; junction bases with no gene match: 9. The germline V gene has CDR1 MNHEY and CDR2 SMNVEV (reference sequence). The sample is drawn from a study of blood T cells in healthy people across ages.

The chain carries TRBV27 and TRBJ2-7, with 9 positions matching TRBD2. The sequenced sample consisted of blood. This clonotype originated in a man aged 18-30 years in good health. CDR3 residues: CASRGDDSGSYEQYF. CDR3 DNA sequence: TGTGCCAGCAGGGGGGATGATAGCGGGAGCTACGAGCAGTACTTC.